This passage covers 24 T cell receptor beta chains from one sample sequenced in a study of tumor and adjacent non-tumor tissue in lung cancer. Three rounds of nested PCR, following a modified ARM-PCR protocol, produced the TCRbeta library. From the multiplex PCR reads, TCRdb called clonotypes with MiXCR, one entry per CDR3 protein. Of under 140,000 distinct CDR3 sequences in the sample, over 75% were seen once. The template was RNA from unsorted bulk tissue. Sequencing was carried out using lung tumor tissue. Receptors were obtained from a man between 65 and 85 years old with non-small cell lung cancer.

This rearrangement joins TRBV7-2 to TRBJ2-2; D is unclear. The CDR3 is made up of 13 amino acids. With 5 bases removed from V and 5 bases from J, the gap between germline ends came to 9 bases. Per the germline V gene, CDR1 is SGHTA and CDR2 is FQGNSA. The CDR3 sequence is CASSHGGTGELFF. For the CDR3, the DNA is TGTGCCAGCAGCCATGGTGGAACCGGGGAGCTGTTTTTT.

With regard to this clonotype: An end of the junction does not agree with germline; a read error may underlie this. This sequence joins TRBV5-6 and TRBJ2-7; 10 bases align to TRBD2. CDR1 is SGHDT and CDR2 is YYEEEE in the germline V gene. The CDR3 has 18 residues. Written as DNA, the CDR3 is TGTGCCAGCAGCCTGACACTAGCGGGATACCCGGGTAACTACGAGCAATACTTC. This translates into CASSLTLAGYPGNYEQYF.

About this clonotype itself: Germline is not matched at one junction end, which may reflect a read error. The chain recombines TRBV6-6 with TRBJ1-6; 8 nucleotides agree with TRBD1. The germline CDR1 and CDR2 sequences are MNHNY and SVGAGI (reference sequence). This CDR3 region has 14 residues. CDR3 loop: CTSSSTGGNSPLHF. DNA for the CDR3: TGTACCAGCAGCTCAACAGGGGGGAATTCACCCCTCCACTTT.

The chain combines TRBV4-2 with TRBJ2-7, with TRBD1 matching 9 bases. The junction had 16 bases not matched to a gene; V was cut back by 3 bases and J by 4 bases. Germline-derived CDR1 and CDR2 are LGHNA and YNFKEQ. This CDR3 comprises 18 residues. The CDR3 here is CASSHESPRTGDLYEQYF. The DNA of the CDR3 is TGTGCCAGCAGCCATGAATCTCCCCGGACAGGGGACTTGTACGAGCAGTACTTC.

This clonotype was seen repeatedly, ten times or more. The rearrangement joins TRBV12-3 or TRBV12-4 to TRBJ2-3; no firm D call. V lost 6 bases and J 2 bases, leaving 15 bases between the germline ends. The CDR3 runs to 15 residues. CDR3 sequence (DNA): TGTGCCAGCAGCCTCGGGCCGATTAACACAGATACGCAGTATTTT. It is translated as CASSLGPINTDTQYF.

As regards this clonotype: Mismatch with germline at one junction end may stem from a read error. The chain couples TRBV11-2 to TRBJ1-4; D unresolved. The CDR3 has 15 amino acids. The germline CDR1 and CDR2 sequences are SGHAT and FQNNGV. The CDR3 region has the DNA TGTGCCAGTAGCTCTAGAAGTGGTACTAATGAAAAACTGTTTTTT. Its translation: CASSSRSGTNEKLFF.

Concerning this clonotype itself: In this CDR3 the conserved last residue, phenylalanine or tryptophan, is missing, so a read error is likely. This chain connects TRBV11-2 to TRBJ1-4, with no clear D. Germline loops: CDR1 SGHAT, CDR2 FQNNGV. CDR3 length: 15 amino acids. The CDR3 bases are TGTACCAGCAGCAGAAGTGGGACAACTAATGAAAAACTGTTTTAT. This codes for CTSSRSGTTNEKLFY.

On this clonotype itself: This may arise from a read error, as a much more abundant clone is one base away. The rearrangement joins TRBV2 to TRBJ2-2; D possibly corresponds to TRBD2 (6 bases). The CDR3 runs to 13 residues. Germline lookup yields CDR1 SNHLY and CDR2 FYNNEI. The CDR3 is CANSPGVTGELFF. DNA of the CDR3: TGTGCCAACAGTCCGGGGGTCACCGGGGAGCTGTTTTTT. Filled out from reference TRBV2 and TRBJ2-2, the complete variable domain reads EPEVTQTPSHQVTQMGQEVILRCVPISNHLYFYWYRQILGQKVEFLVSFYNNEISEKSEIFDDQFSVERPDGSNFTLKIRSTKLEDSAMYFCANSPGVTGELFFGEGSRLTVL.

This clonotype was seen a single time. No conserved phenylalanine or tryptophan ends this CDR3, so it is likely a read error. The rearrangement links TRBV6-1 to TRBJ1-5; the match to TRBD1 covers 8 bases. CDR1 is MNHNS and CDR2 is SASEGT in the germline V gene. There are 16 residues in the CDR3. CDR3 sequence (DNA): TGTACCAGCAGTGAGGGGGCCCGACAGGGGTCTCAGCCCCAGCATTCT. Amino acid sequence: CTSSEGARQGSQPQHS.

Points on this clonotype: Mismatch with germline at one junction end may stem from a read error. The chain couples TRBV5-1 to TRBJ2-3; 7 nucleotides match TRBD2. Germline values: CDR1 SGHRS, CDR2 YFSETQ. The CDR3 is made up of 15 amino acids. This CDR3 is CTSSTSGVNTDTQYF. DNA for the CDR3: TGTACCAGCAGCACAAGCGGGGTGAACACAGATACGCAGTATTTT.

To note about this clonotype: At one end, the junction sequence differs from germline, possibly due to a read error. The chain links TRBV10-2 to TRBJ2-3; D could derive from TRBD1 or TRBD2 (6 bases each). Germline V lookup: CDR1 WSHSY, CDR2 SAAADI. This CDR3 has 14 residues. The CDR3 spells CASNDRGRTDTHYF. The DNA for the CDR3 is TGCGCCAGCAATGATCGGGGGCGTACAGATACGCACTATTTT.

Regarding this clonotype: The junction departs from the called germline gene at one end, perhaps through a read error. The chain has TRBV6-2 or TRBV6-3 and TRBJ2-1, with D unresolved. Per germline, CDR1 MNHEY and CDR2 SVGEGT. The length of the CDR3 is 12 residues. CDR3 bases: TGTGTCAGCAATTACCAGTACAATGAGCAGTTCTTC. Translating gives CVSNYQYNEQFF.

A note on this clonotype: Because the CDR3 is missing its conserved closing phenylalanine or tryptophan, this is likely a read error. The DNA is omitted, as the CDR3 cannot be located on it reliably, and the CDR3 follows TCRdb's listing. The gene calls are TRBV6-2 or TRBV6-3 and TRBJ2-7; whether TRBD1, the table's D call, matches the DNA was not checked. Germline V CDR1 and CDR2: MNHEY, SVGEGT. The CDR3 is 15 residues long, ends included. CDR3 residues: CASSSRGANSYERYL.

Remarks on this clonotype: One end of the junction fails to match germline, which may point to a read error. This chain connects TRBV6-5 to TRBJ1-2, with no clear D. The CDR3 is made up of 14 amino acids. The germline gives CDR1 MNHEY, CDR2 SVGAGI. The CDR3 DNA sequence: TGTGCCAGCAGTTATTCTCCCCCCGCGGAAAACTACACTTTC. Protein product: CASSYSPPAENYTF.

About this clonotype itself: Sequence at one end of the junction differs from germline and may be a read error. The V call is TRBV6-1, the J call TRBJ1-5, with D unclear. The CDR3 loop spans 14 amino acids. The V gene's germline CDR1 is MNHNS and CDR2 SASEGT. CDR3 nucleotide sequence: TGTGCCAGCAGCGCGGGGATTAGCAATCAGCCCCAAGATTTT. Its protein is CASSAGISNQPQDF.

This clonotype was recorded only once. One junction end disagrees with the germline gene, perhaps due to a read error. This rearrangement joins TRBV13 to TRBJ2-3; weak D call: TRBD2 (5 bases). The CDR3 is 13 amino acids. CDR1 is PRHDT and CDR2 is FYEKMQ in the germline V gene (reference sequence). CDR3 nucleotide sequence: TGTACCAGCGAGGGCGGAGGCACAGATATGCAGTATTTT. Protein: CTSEGGGTDMQYF.

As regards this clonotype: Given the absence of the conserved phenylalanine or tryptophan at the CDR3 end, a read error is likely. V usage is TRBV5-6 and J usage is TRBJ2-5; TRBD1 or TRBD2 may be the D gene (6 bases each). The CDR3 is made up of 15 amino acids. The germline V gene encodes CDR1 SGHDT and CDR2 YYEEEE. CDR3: CSSSLRRLGGETQYL. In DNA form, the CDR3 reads TGTAGCAGCAGCTTGAGGCGACTAGGGGGAGAGACCCAGTACTTG.

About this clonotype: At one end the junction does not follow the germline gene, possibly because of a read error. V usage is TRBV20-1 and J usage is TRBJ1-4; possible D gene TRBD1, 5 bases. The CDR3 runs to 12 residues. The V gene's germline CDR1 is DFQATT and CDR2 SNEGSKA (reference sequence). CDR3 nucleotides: TGCAGTGCTATCTCAGGGCGAGAAAGACTGTTTTTT. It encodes CSAISGRERLFF.

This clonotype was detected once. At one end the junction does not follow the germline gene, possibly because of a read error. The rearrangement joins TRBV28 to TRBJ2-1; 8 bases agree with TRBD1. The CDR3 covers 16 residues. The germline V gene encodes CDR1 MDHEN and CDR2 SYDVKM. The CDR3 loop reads CVSSPLGTGSYNEQFF. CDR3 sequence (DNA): TGTGTCAGCAGTCCTCTGGGGACAGGCTCCTACAATGAGCAGTTCTTC. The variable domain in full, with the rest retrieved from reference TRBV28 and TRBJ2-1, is DVKVTQSSRYLVKRTGEKVFLECVQDMDHENMFWYRQDPGLGLRLIYFSYDVKMKEKGDIPEGYSVSREKKERFSLILESASTNQTSMYLCVSSPLGTGSYNEQFFGPGTRLTVL.

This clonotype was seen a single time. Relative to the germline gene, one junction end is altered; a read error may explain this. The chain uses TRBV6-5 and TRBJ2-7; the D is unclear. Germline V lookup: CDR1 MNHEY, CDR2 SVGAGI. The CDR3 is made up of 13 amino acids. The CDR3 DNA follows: TGTACCAGCAGCCCCATGTTTGGCTACGAGCAGTACTTC. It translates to CTSSPMFGYEQYF.

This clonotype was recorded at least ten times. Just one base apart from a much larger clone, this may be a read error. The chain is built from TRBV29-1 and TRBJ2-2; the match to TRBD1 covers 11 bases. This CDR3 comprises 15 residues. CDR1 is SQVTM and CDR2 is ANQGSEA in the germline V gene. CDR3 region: CSVTGTGGSTGELVF. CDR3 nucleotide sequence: TGCAGCGTCACAGGGACAGGGGGTTCGACCGGGGAGCTGGTTTTT.

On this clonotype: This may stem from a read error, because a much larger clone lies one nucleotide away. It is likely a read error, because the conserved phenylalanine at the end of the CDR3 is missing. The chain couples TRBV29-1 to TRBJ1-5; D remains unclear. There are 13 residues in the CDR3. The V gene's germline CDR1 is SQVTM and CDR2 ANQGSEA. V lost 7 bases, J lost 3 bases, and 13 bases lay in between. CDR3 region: CSALTYTNQPQHL. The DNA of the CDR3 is TGCAGCGCTTTGACGTATACCAATCAGCCCCAGCATCTT.

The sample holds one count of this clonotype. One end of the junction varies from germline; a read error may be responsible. The CDR3 region is CASSQERLAGDSGVLFF. The CDR3 DNA sequence: TGTGCCAGCAGCCAAGAGCGACTAGCGGGAGACTCCGGGGTGCTGTTTTTT. The V and J genes are TRBV4-2 and TRBJ2-2, with 12 nucleotides matching TRBD2. The germline CDR1 and CDR2 sequences are LGHNA and YNFKEQ. The CDR3 covers 17 residues.

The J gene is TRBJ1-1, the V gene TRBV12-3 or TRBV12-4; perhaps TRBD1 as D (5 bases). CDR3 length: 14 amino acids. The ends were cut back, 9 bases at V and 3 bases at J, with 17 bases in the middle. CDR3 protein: CASKLTDAYTEAFF. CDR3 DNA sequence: TGTGCCAGTAAACTGACAGATGCTTACACTGAAGCTTTCTTT.